The 17 T cell receptor beta chains given below trace back to one sample, sequenced in a study of blood T cell repertoires in COVID-19. Generated by immunoSEQ multiplex PCR, the TCRdb table keeps only in-frame clones and is missing some. The table has 84,000 or so clones, 70% to 80% seen once. The sample comprised peripheral blood. These TCRs come from a human donor in a cohort sampled during active COVID-19.

J is TRBJ2-7 and V is TRBV19; 8 bases are shared with TRBD2. CDR1 and CDR2 from the germline V gene are LNHDA and SQIVND (reference sequence). J lost 4 bases, V lost 5 bases, and 7 bases had no gene match. The CDR3 is made up of 14 amino acids. The CDR3 loop is CASSLSTSEYEQYF. CDR3 bases: TGTGCCAGTAGTTTATCGACTAGCGAGTACGAGCAGTACTTC. Supplemented by reference TRBV19 and TRBJ2-7, the full variable domain reads DGGITQSPKYLFRKEGQNVTLSCEQNLNHDAMYWYRQDPGQGLRLIYYSQIVNDFQKGDIAEGYSVSREKKESFPLTVTSAQKNPTAFYLCASSLSTSEYEQYFGPGTRLTVT.

The rearrangement uses TRBV30 and TRBJ2-7, with D possibly TRBD2 on 6 matching bases. Trimming took 2 bases from V and 9 from J, leaving 20 bases between them. Germline V gives CDR1 GTSNPN, CDR2 SVGIG (reference sequence). This CDR3 region has 14 residues. For the CDR3, the DNA is TGTGCCTGGAGTCCCCGGAGGGGCCGCGTGGGGCAGTACTTC. It translates to CAWSPRRGRVGQYF.

The chain couples TRBV2 to TRBJ2-6, with 7 bases that match TRBD1. V shed 7 bases and J 4 bases; nucleotides not matched to a gene: 10. Per the germline V gene, CDR1 is SNHLY and CDR2 is FYNNEI. The CDR3 is made up of 16 amino acids. DNA for the CDR3: TGTGCCAGCACAAGACAGGGTAACTCGGGGGCCAACGTCCTGACTTTC. Its translation: CASTRQGNSGANVLTF.

V gene TRBV29-1 combines with J gene TRBJ2-7; D is undetermined. Germline-derived CDR1 and CDR2 are SQVTM and ANQGSEA. The CDR3 totals 10 residues. V was pared by 3 bases and J by 5 bases, with 5 bases between. The CDR3 region is CSVEADEQYF. The CDR3 coding sequence is TGCAGCGTTGAGGCGGACGAGCAGTACTTC.

The V and J genes are TRBV3-1 (or the pseudogene TRBV3-2) and TRBJ2-7, with D tentatively TRBD1 (5 bases). Trimming took off 0 bases at V and 7 bases at J, with 10 bases between the two ends. Germline V CDR1 and CDR2: LGHDT, YNNKEL (reference sequence). The CDR3 length is 13 residues. The CDR3 loop reads CASSQDQGWEQYF. The CDR3 coding sequence is TGTGCCAGCAGCCAAGATCAGGGATGGGAGCAGTACTTC.

V is TRBV19 and J is TRBJ2-7; 9 nucleotides match TRBD2. The CDR3 spans 17 residues. Germline CDR1 is LNHDA and CDR2 is SQIVND (reference sequence). Unmatched junction bases numbered 12, after V lost 3 bases and J lost 3 bases. CDR3 loop: CASSISSGRPKDYEQYF. The CDR3 DNA follows: TGTGCCAGTAGTATCAGTAGCGGGAGACCAAAAGACTACGAGCAGTACTTC.

This clone was counted a few times. J is TRBJ2-2 and V is TRBV11-3; D is perhaps TRBD1 (5 bases). The CDR3 runs to 17 residues. From germline, CDR1 is SGHNT and CDR2 YENEEA. V was clipped by 5 bases and J by 7 bases, with 23 bases between them. CDR3 sequence (DNA): TGTGCCAGCAGCCCCTCATCTGGGGCCGGTTTTGGCGGGGAGCTGTTTTTT. Amino acids: CASSPSSGAGFGGELFF.

V usage is TRBV15 and J usage is TRBJ2-3; 7 bases match TRBD2. The CDR3 spans 13 residues. Germline V gives CDR1 LNHNV, CDR2 YYDKDF (reference sequence). Trimming cost V 8 bases and J 0 bases; bases outside gene matches: 2. The CDR3 protein is CATGGGSTDTQYF. Here the CDR3 DNA reads TGTGCCACCGGGGGGGGAAGCACAGATACGCAGTATTTT.

V gene TRBV19 combines with J gene TRBJ2-3, with 7 positions matching TRBD1. The germline gives CDR1 LNHDA, CDR2 SQIVND (reference sequence). The J segment lost 2 bases and the V segment lost 6 bases, leaving 5 bases of the junction unmatched. This CDR3 has 14 residues. This CDR3 reads CASSLQGTTDTQYF. DNA for the CDR3: TGTGCCAGTAGCTTACAGGGGACCACAGATACGCAGTATTTT.

The J gene is TRBJ2-3, the V gene TRBV29-1; TRBD1 aligns across 12 bases. V was clipped by 7 bases and J by 4 bases; unmatched bases: 6. The germline gives CDR1 SQVTM, CDR2 ANQGSEA. CDR3 size: 14 residues. The chain's CDR3 is CSGGQGAPSDTQYF. CDR3 DNA: TGCAGCGGGGGACAGGGGGCGCCGTCAGATACGCAGTATTTT.

The chain links TRBV7-2 to TRBJ2-7; 7 positions match TRBD2. The CDR3 loop spans 15 amino acids. In germline, CDR1 is SGHTA, CDR2 FQGNSA. Trimming took 5 bases from V and 3 from J; bases not matched to a gene: 10. The CDR3 here is CASSPAGGGGYEQYF. For the CDR3, the DNA is TGTGCCAGCAGCCCCGCCGGCGGGGGAGGCTACGAGCAGTACTTC.

The table lists this clone with a few counts. The rearrangement uses TRBV12-3 or TRBV12-4 and TRBJ1-5, with 7 bases identical to TRBD1. Trimming at V came to 8 bases and at J to 0 bases, leaving 1 base not matched to a gene. CDR3 length: 13 residues. In nucleotides, the CDR3 is TGTGCCAGCCGACAGGGTAGCAATCAGCCCCAGCATTTT. It specifies CASRQGSNQPQHF.

This chain links TRBV5-1 with TRBJ2-3; D may be TRBD1 (5 bases). Looked up from germline, CDR1 is SGHRS and CDR2 is YFSETQ. Between the trimmed V and J ends, which lost 1 base and 7 bases, there was a span of 10 bases. The length of the CDR3 is 13 residues. The CDR3 is CASSLSQGNTQYF. CDR3 sequence (DNA): TGCGCCAGCAGCTTGAGTCAGGGTAATACGCAGTATTTT.

The chain links TRBV18 to TRBJ1-1; unclear D gene. This CDR3 has 16 residues. The V end lost 2 bases, the J end lost 0 bases, and 13 bases lay between the germline ends. Per germline, CDR1 KGHSH and CDR2 LQKENI. The CDR3 sequence: CASSPTSRTLNTEAFF. In DNA, the CDR3 is TGTGCCAGCTCACCAACGTCTCGTACTTTGAACACTGAAGCTTTCTTT.

V usage is TRBV4-3 and J usage is TRBJ2-1; TRBD2 might be the D (6 bases). The germline CDR1 and CDR2 sequences are LGHNA and YSLEER. This CDR3 contains 17 residues. With 0 bases removed from V and 6 bases from J, the gap between germline ends came to 18 bases. The CDR3 region is CASSQDLGDSRINEQFF. In nucleotides, the CDR3 is TGCGCCAGCAGCCAAGATCTGGGGGACTCCCGGATCAATGAGCAGTTCTTC.

The V gene is TRBV27, the J gene TRBJ2-2; 9 positions agree with TRBD1. Per germline, CDR1 MNHEY and CDR2 SMNVEV (reference sequence). CDR3 length: 16 amino acids. The J segment lost 6 bases and the V segment lost 1 base, leaving 6 bases of the junction unmatched. In DNA, the CDR3 is TGTGCCAGCAGTTTATTCACACAGGGGGCGGCCGGGGAGCTGTTTTTT. Its protein is CASSLFTQGAAGELFF.

This rearrangement joins TRBV4-3 to TRBJ1-1; no definite D call. Germline V gene lookup returns CDR1 LGHNA and CDR2 YSLEER. V gave up 0 bases and J gave up 2 bases, with 10 bases separating them. The CDR3 extends over 15 amino acids. CDR3 sequence: CASSQDRTDNTEAFF. The CDR3 DNA reads TGCGCCAGCAGCCAAGATCGTACAGACAACACTGAAGCTTTCTTT.